This TCR beta chain was captured by sequencing in a study of OX40 agonist ivuxolimab in advanced cancers. Produced via immunoSEQ multiplex PCR; TCRdb's table is partial and in-frame only. The table includes tens of thousands of clones, roughly 91% detected once. The CDR3 has 17 residues. This clone was seen a single time. The chain joins TRBV21-1 to TRBJ1-6. TRBV21-1 is described as a pseudogene. The source was CD4+ or CD8+ T cells sorted from blood, collected in a trial of the OX40 agonist ivuxolimab. The sequence was obtained from an adult with an advanced solid tumor such as melanoma, head and neck, liver or kidney cancer. CDR3 in DNA: TGTGCCAGCAGCAAAGGGGGGGAACTCCAGGATAATTCACCCCTCCACTTT. Translating gives CASSKGGELQDNSPLHF.